This T cell receptor (beta chain) is from a study of blood T cell repertoires in COVID-19. Cohort 3 donors were reported recovered after two negative PCRs, clearance, or symptom resolution. V gave up 4 bases and J gave up 6 bases; unmatched junction bases: 11. The germline CDR1 and CDR2 sequences are SGHRS and YFSETQ. The CDR3 spans 17 residues. Authors' processing steps: The authors estimated nucleated cell counts from reference gene primer amplification. Assay used: immunoSEQ multiplex PCR; TCRdb lists only in-frame clones, some missing. That table furnishes V, J and clone size, whereas the DNA furnished D and trimming. The table records 85,000 to 130,000 clones, 65% to 90% of them present only once.

Sequencing was performed on PBMCs or T cells enriched from blood (not recorded which). The J gene is TRBJ1-4, the V gene TRBV5-1; 11 nucleotides line up with TRBD1. The clonotype comes from a woman between 45 and 60 years old who had recovered from COVID-19. This CDR3 reads CASSPGQGAVSHEKLFF. The CDR3, as DNA: TGCGCCAGCAGCCCTGGACAGGGGGCGGTTTCCCATGAAAAACTGTTTTTT. The entire variable domain, with the rest obtained from reference TRBV5-1 and TRBJ1-4, is as follows: KAGVTQTPRYLIKTRGQQVTLSCSPISGHRSVSWYQQTPGQGLQFLFEYFSETQRNKGNFPGRFSGRQFSNSRSEMNVSTLELGDSALYLCASSPGQGAVSHEKLFFGSGTQLSVL.